Included here is one T cell receptor (beta chain) sequence, with context. This entry belongs to a study of blood T cell repertoires in COVID-19. Assay: immunoSEQ multiplex PCR; the TCRdb copy retains only in-frame clones and omits some. The top ten clones hold roughly 7% of a sample with around 230,000 clones, about 90% of them seen once. The CDR3 is 14 amino acids. Sequencing was performed on peripheral blood. The rearrangement links TRBV21-1 to TRBJ1-1; TRBD1 is taken as the D call from the table, unchecked against the DNA. TRBV21-1 is marked as a pseudogene. This receptor was identified in a man in his 60s who had recovered from COVID-19. The CDR3 sequence: CASMMQNVYTEAFF. As DNA, the CDR3 is TGTGCCAGCATGATGCAGAACGTTTACACTGAAGCTTTCTTT.